One and the same sample provided the 11 T cell receptor beta chains below, sequenced in a study of blood T cell repertoires in COVID-19. TCRdb keeps only in-frame clones here, not all; method: immunoSEQ multiplex PCR. The sample records some 110,000 clones, approximately 86% being singletons. The sequenced sample consisted of peripheral blood. The receptor set was obtained from a man in his forties with acute or convalescent COVID-19.

This rearrangement joins TRBV14 to TRBJ2-7; 7 bases fit TRBD1. The CDR3 is 16 amino acids. V lost 0 bases to trimming and J lost 2 bases; unmatched junction nucleotides: 7. The germline V gene encodes CDR1 SGHDN and CDR2 FVKESK. CDR3 nucleotide sequence: TGTGCCAGCAGCCAAGATCTGACCGGGACAGCCTACGAGCAGTACTTC. It specifies CASSQDLTGTAYEQYF.

The chain combines TRBV11-3 with TRBJ1-1; 7 bases are a match to TRBD1. V trimming: 10 bases; J trimming: 0 bases; junction bases outside the gene matches: 5. From germline, CDR1 is SGHNT and CDR2 YENEEA. The length of the CDR3 is 13 residues. CDR3 protein: CATYQGVNTEAFF. The DNA for the CDR3 is TGTGCCACCTACCAGGGGGTGAACACTGAAGCTTTCTTT.

In its sample, this clone was seen a few times. The V and J genes are TRBV30 and TRBJ1-4; no definite D call. The CDR3 runs to 11 residues. The V and J ends lost 2 bases and 4 bases respectively, with 2 bases between them. Germline assignment: CDR1 GTSNPN and CDR2 SVGIG (reference sequence). CDR3 region: CAWSRNEKLFF. CDR3 bases: TGTGCCTGGAGTCGTAATGAAAAACTGTTTTTT.

The CDR3 spells CASSRDRTLNTEAFF. CDR3 sequence (DNA): TGTGCCAGCAGTCGGGACAGGACACTGAACACTGAAGCTTTCTTT. The chain employs TRBV19 and TRBJ1-1; 8 bases are shared with TRBD1. From germline, CDR1 is LNHDA and CDR2 SQIVND (reference sequence). CDR3 length: 15 amino acids. Unmatched junction bases numbered 9, after V lost 9 bases and J lost 0 bases. The variable domain in full, completed from reference TRBV19 and TRBJ1-1, reads DGGITQSPKYLFRKEGQNVTLSCEQNLNHDAMYWYRQDPGQGLRLIYYSQIVNDFQKGDIAEGYSVSREKKESFPLTVTSAQKNPTAFYLCASSRDRTLNTEAFFGQGTRLTVV.

This chain uses TRBV5-6 with TRBJ1-1; no clear D gene. With 2 bases removed from V and 1 base from J, the gap between germline ends came to 9 bases. CDR1 and CDR2 from the germline V gene are SGHDT and YYEEEE. This CDR3 contains 14 residues. This CDR3 reads CASSFELPNTEAFF. The CDR3 nucleotides are TGTGCCAGCAGCTTCGAACTCCCGAACACTGAAGCTTTCTTT.

The chain has TRBV20-1 and TRBJ1-2; a weak D match, TRBD1 (5 bases). The CDR3 runs to 11 residues. The V gene lost 5 bases and the J gene lost 1 base, with 5 bases spanning the gap. The germline CDR1 and CDR2 sequences are DFQATT and SNEGSKA (reference sequence). CDR3 in DNA: TGCAGTGCTGACAGTAACTATGGCTACACCTTC. This translates into CSADSNYGYTF.

The chain is built from TRBV10-3 and TRBJ1-6; 7 positions agree with TRBD1. Germline CDR1 is ENHRY and CDR2 is SYGVKD. The CDR3 runs to 15 residues. J gave up 3 bases and V 5 bases, and 4 bases lay outside the gene matches. This CDR3 is CAISPDRDYNSPLHF. The CDR3 DNA is TGTGCCATCAGTCCCGACAGGGACTATAATTCACCCCTCCACTTT.

CDR3 protein: CASSLEPREGYEQYF. Here the CDR3 DNA reads TGCGCCAGCAGCTTGGAACCAAGGGAGGGATACGAGCAGTACTTC. The rearrangement links TRBV5-1 to TRBJ2-7; 7 nucleotides agree with TRBD2. V was pared by 0 bases and J by 4 bases, with 7 bases of the junction left unmatched. CDR1 SGHRS and CDR2 YFSETQ come from the germline V gene. This CDR3 is 15 amino acids long.

The V and J genes are TRBV9 and TRBJ2-1; 8 positions agree with TRBD2. The V and J ends lost 2 bases and 7 bases, in that order; junction bases with no gene match: 5. CDR1 is SGDLS, CDR2 YYNGEE, per germline. This CDR3 is built from 14 residues. CDR3 residues: CASSVSGNGNEQFF. As DNA, the CDR3 is TGTGCCAGCAGCGTTAGCGGGAATGGGAATGAGCAGTTCTTC.

In nucleotides, the CDR3 is TGTGCCAGCAGCCCGAAAGCGGACAGCTCCTACGAGCAGTACTTC. Translation gives CASSPKADSSYEQYF. The rearrangement links TRBV7-9 to TRBJ2-7, with D possibly being TRBD1 (6 bases). Germline CDR1 SEHNR, CDR2 FQNEAQ (reference sequence). V lost 5 bases and J 0 bases, leaving 14 bases between the germline ends. The CDR3 contains 15 residues.

V usage is TRBV24-1 and J usage is TRBJ1-1; D is ambiguous. Germline CDR1 and CDR2: KGHDR and SFDVKD. The CDR3 consists of 14 residues. Deletions cut 3 bases from V and 0 bases from J, with 7 bases between. Here the CDR3 DNA reads TGTGCCACCAGTGATCTCTACTTGAACACTGAAGCTTTCTTT. It specifies CATSDLYLNTEAFF.